This T cell receptor beta chain was obtained from a study of metastatic and nonmetastatic thyroid tumors. Background on the study: Malignant and benign thyroid patients had repertoires compared in peripheral blood and tumor or nodule tissue. Broader study findings: Within blood and tumor, benign nodules reportedly had significantly lower TCR beta diversity than malignant thyroid tumors did.

This clone was detected ten times or more. The target antigen is unknown. The authors' processing: The study took CDR3 differences across clinicopathological groups and made a distant-metastasis classifier for papillary thyroid cancer from them. TCRdb reassembled clones from the PCR reads with MiXCR. The V and J calls, along with clone size, are taken from TCRdb and not from the paper's own processing. The sample shows 15,000 to 20,000 clones, around 12% of them seen only once. Trimming at V came to 6 bases and at J to 2 bases, leaving 8 bases not matched to a gene. Germline-derived CDR1 and CDR2 are SGHRS and YFSETQ. This CDR3 spans 15 amino acids. Patients underwent thyroid surgery, and none had received any treatment before it.

This sequence was found in a female donor with papillary thyroid cancer or a benign thyroid nodule (not recorded which). Some clones in this sample may be carry-over from other donors' samples. The chain links TRBV5-1 to TRBJ2-7; TRBD2 matches at 10 bases. Sequencing was done on a sample of tumor tissue. CDR3 residues: CASNPRAGGPYEQYF. The CDR3 DNA reads as TGCGCCAGCAACCCACGAGCGGGAGGGCCCTACGAGCAGTACTTC.